This T cell receptor (beta chain) was recovered during a study of CD4+ T cells in melanoma. The study's findings and limits: A reported correlation linked neoantigen-specific CD4+ T cells to CD8+, macrophage and B cell function. In melanoma, neoantigen-specific CD4+ T cells reportedly differed in differentiation state.

Germline CDR1 is SGHAT and CDR2 is FQNNGV. The CDR3 sequence is 15 residues long. Worth noting for this clone: Its antigen is currently unknown. A junction end diverges from the germline sequence, so it may reflect a read error.

Method: immunoSEQ multiplex PCR; TCRdb's copy keeps in-frame clones and lacks some. The data contain 52,000 or so clones, nearly 70% of them singletons. This chain joins TRBV11-2 and TRBJ2-7; D is unclear. The sample comprised tumor tissue. The sequence was obtained from a human donor with melanoma. The CDR3: CASSQDSSLSYEQYF. CDR3 DNA: TGCGCCAGCAGCCAAGATTCGTCCCTAAGCTACGAGCAGTACTTC.